The source of this T cell receptor beta chain is a study of T cell responses to AZD1222 COVID-19 vaccine. Study observations and caveats: Regions 160-218 and 743-854 held dominance among vaccine-associated CD4 TCRs, which spanned spike.

To note about this clone: What it recognizes is unknown.

Second-dose groups at about 4 or about 12 weeks were pooled. CDR1 is LGHDT, CDR2 YNNKEL, per germline (reference sequence). With 7 bases clipped from V and 8 bases from J, the junction kept 14 bases outside the gene matches. The CDR3 has 15 amino acids. Repertoires were generated with immunoSEQ multiplex PCR, while TCRdb's copy carries only in-frame clones and drops some. The sample records over 50,000 clones, around 82% being singletons. The origin of this receptor is an adult who received the AZD1222 COVID-19 vaccine. Specimen: peripheral blood, collected 28 days after the second AZD1222 dose. V is TRBV3-1 (or the pseudogene TRBV3-2) and J is TRBJ2-1; 7 positions agree with TRBD2. The CDR3 nucleotides read TGTGCCAGCATGCCATTGGGGGAGGGCCGCGATGAGCAGTTCTTC. This translates into CASMPLGEGRDEQFF.